The clone carrying this T cell receptor beta chain was recorded a few times. Its antigen is unidentified. The sample comes from a study of metastatic and nonmetastatic thyroid tumors. Overall study context: Both malignant and benign thyroid patients supplied peripheral blood and tumor or nodule tissue samples, across which the repertoires of these patients were then compared. Broader study findings: The study reportedly found significantly higher TCR beta diversity in malignant thyroid tumors than benign nodules, in blood and tumor.

V shed 2 bases, J shed 7 bases, and the junction held 14 bases outside the gene matches. CDR3 length equals 17 residues. Looked up from germline, CDR1 is MNHNS and CDR2 is SASEGT. No treatment had been given to any patient before thyroid surgery. Per the original methods: CDR3 was compared across clinicopathological groups, and the resulting differences were used to build a distant-metastasis classifier for papillary thyroid cancer. TCRdb ran MiXCR on the PCR reads. The authors' filters were not applied to this entry. The data hold roughly 20,000 clones, with about 34% observed a single time. V is TRBV6-1 and J is TRBJ2-3, with 8 bases fitting TRBD1. The clonotype comes from a male donor with papillary thyroid cancer or a benign thyroid nodule (not recorded which). Some clones in this sample may be carry-over from other donors' samples. Sample: tumor tissue. CDR3 bases: TGTGCCAGCAGTGAAATGAGGGGGACAGGTGGCGCATATACGCAGTATTTT. It translates to CASSEMRGTGGAYTQYF.